This T cell receptor beta chain was captured in a study of T cells in Graves' hyperthyroidism and ophthalmopathy. Points from the study as a whole: Most thyroid-expanded clonotypes above 0.001 were also found in blood.

This clonotype was recorded many times. Its antigen is unidentified. There were TCR beta CDR3 regions amplified from RNA transcripts. In the first-round RT-PCR of the TCR CDR3, the HTBI primer set was used. Each CDR3 protein is one row after TCRdb ran MiXCR on the multiplex PCR reads. In the table there are hundreds of thousands of distinct CDR3 sequences, 12% to 15% of which are singletons. The study defined stable Graves' hyperthyroidism as no ophthalmopathy progression within 18 months. Trimming cost V 7 bases and J 9 bases, with 22 bases left between them. This CDR3 is 13 amino acids long. Germline values: CDR1 DFQATT, CDR2 SNEGSKA (reference sequence).

Sequenced material: blood. The clonotype was recovered from a middle-aged woman with Graves' hyperthyroidism. The genes are TRBV20-1 and TRBJ2-7; D might be TRBD1 (7 bases). CDR3 amino acids: CSGRGGGGEPQYF. The CDR3 DNA reads as TGCAGTGGAAGGGGAGGAGGGGGCGAACCGCAGTACTTC.